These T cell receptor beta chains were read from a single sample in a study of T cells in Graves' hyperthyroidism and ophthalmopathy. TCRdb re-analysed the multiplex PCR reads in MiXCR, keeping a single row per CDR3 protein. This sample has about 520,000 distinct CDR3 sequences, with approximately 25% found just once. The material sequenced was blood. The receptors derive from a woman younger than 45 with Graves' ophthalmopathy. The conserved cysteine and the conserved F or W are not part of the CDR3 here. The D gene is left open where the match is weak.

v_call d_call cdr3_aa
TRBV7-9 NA ASSTGTYDQPQH
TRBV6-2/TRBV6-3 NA ASSRAVSGSTGSQY
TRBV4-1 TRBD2 ASSHGTSGRQPYEQY
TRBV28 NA ASSFGSTGELF
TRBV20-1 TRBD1 SARRGDSVDSNQPQH
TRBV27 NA ASSLWGPQETQY
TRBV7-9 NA ASSLNRADEQY
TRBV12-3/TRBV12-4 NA ASSLALGAPNTGELF
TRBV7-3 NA ASSLFPEGTEAF
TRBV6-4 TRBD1 ASSDPGQGRNQPQH
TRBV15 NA ATSRDPGRSAF
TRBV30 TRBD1 AWSVKGAGNQPQH